Listed here are 27 T cell receptor beta chains from one sample, sequenced in a study of CD8 T cells in ankylosing spondylitis. Each CDR3 protein is one row after TCRdb ran MiXCR on the 5' RACE reads. There are 150,000 to 200,000 distinct CDR3 sequences in the sample; 18% occur only once, and 4.3% lies in the top ten. Sequencing was performed on blood, either unsorted or a sorted T cell fraction (not recorded which). These receptors all stem from a male donor between 5 and 35 years old with ankylosing spondylitis or in good health (not recorded which).

There are many counts of this clonotype. The chain employs TRBV6-5 and TRBJ2-4, with TRBD1 matching over 8 bases. This CDR3 has 17 residues. In germline, CDR1 is MNHEY, CDR2 SVGAGI. After removal of 2 bases from V and 1 base from J, the junction contained 7 bases not matched to a gene. The CDR3, as DNA: TGTGCCAGCAGTTACGGAGAGGACAGGGCGGCCAAAAACATTCAGTACTTC. It yields the protein CASSYGEDRAAKNIQYF.

The chain combines TRBV5-1 with TRBJ1-1, with D possibly matching TRBD1 (5 bases). V was trimmed by 4 bases and J by 1 base, leaving 14 bases between them. The CDR3 has 15 amino acids. The germline gives CDR1 SGHRS, CDR2 YFSETQ. CDR3 sequence: CASSGRQRGNTEAFF. In nucleotides, the CDR3 is TGCGCCAGCAGCGGGAGACAGCGGGGGAACACTGAAGCTTTCTTT.

This clonotype was recorded many times. This CDR3 reads CASSGGEAPGEQFF. In DNA, the CDR3 is TGTGCCAGCTCCGGCGGGGAAGCCCCGGGGGAGCAGTTCTTC. V and J are TRBV7-8 and TRBJ2-1; maybe TRBD2 (6 bases). This CDR3 spans 14 amino acids. V lost 8 bases, J lost 10 bases, and 21 bases lay in between. In germline, CDR1 is SGHVS, CDR2 FQNEAQ.

This clonotype came up many times. This chain links TRBV20-1 with TRBJ1-6; possibly TRBD1 for D (6 bases). V was shortened by 0 bases and J by 7 bases, with 10 bases between the two germline ends. The CDR3 is 14 amino acids. Looked up from germline, CDR1 is DFQATT and CDR2 is SNEGSKA (reference sequence). CDR3 DNA: TGCAGTGCTAGAGAGACAGGCTCAAATTCACCCCTCCACTTT. It translates to CSARETGSNSPLHF.

This clonotype occurred many times. This chain connects TRBV7-8 to TRBJ1-2; D not certain. Germline V gene data show CDR1 as SGHVS and CDR2 as FQNEAQ. Between the trimmed V and J ends, which lost 2 bases and 1 base, there was a span of 8 bases. The CDR3 is 14 amino acids. The DNA for the CDR3 is TGTGCCAGCAGCTTATCCGGGGTTAACTATGGCTACACCTTC. Its translation is CASSLSGVNYGYTF.

The rearrangement joins TRBV20-1 to TRBJ2-5; perhaps TRBD2 as D (6 bases). The germline CDR1 and CDR2 sequences are DFQATT and SNEGSKA (reference sequence). The length of the CDR3 is 13 residues. Trimming shortened V by 3 bases and J by 7 bases, and 15 bases separated the two germline ends. The CDR3 region has the DNA TGCAGTGCTAGTTTAGGATCGGGGGTGACCCAGTACTTC. It encodes CSASLGSGVTQYF.

The gene calls are TRBV29-1 and TRBJ2-2; tentative D call: TRBD2 (6 bases). The CDR3 is 14 amino acids. V lost 4 bases to trimming and J lost 4 bases, with 13 bases between them. The germline V gene has CDR1 SQVTM and CDR2 ANQGSEA. The CDR3 here is CSVVEGTGTGELFF. In nucleotides, the CDR3 is TGCAGCGTTGTGGAGGGGACGGGCACCGGGGAGCTGTTTTTT.

The table lists this clonotype with many counts. The chain carries TRBV18 and TRBJ2-5, with a possible D match to TRBD1 (5 bases). This CDR3 has 16 residues. Germline V gives CDR1 KGHSH, CDR2 LQKENI. The V end was cut by 4 bases, the J end by 1 base, with 16 bases between. The CDR3 loop reads CASSRGPTQLQETQYF. CDR3 bases: TGTGCCAGCTCACGGGGCCCGACGCAGCTCCAAGAGACCCAGTACTTC.

The rearrangement joins TRBV7-6 to TRBJ2-3; 7 bases match TRBD1. V shed 6 bases and J 4 bases; nucleotides not matched to a gene: 4. The CDR3 is made up of 13 amino acids. Looked up from germline, CDR1 is SGHVS and CDR2 is FNYEAQ. CDR3 sequence: CASSYTGADTQYF. The CDR3 DNA sequence: TGTGCCAGCAGTTATACAGGGGCAGATACGCAGTATTTT.

This clonotype has a count of ten or more. V and J are TRBV20-1 and TRBJ2-1; possible D gene TRBD2, 6 bases. Trimming removed 4 bases from V and 8 bases from J, with 18 bases in between. Germline V gene data show CDR1 as DFQATT and CDR2 as SNEGSKA (reference sequence). The CDR3 extends over 14 amino acids. The CDR3 nucleotides read TGCAGTGCTACCTCCTTTGAAAGGGACTATGAGCAGTTCTTC. Translation gives CSATSFERDYEQFF.

This clonotype came up many times. V is TRBV5-6 and J is TRBJ1-1; D uncertain. Deletions cut 6 bases from V and 3 bases from J, with 6 bases between. CDR1 is SGHDT and CDR2 is YYEEEE in the germline V gene. CDR3 length: 11 amino acids. CDR3 loop: CASTRDTEAFF. Written as DNA, the CDR3 is TGTGCCAGCACCCGGGACACTGAAGCTTTCTTT.

The sample holds many counts of this clonotype. The chain recombines TRBV25-1 with TRBJ2-2; 7 bases are a match to TRBD2. V gave up 6 bases and J gave up 2 bases; unmatched junction bases: 9. The CDR3 length is 16 residues. Germline V gene sequence: CDR1 MGHDK, CDR2 SYGVNS. In nucleotides, the CDR3 is TGTGCCAGCAGGGGGGGGACTGGCGGCAACACCGGGGAGCTGTTTTTT. It yields the protein CASRGGTGGNTGELFF.

This clonotype has at least ten counts. The V gene is TRBV12-3 or TRBV12-4, the J gene TRBJ2-7; possibly TRBD1 or TRBD2 for D (6 bases each). The CDR3 sequence is 12 residues long. V dropped 5 bases and J dropped 8 bases, with 13 bases sitting between them. CDR3 in amino acids: CASSQGGRKQYV. CDR3 sequence (DNA): TGTGCCAGCAGTCAAGGGGGGCGTAAGCAGTACGTC.

In this sample, this clonotype turned up many times. The chain joins TRBV6-4 to TRBJ2-1; the D is unclear. The CDR3 covers 15 residues. V was cut by 5 bases and J by 0 bases, with 11 bases left in between. Germline CDR1 is MRHNA and CDR2 is SNTAGT. Here the CDR3 DNA reads TGTGCCAGCAGTCCGACTGGTAGCTCCTACAATGAGCAGTTCTTC. As protein: CASSPTGSSYNEQFF.

This chain links TRBV24-1 with TRBJ2-3; a weak D match, TRBD2 (6 bases). The CDR3 runs 15 residues. Germline-derived CDR1 and CDR2 are KGHDR and SFDVKD. Trimming stripped 3 bases from V and 5 bases from J, with 14 bases between. The CDR3 loop is CATSDRRETKDTQYF. As DNA, the CDR3 is TGTGCCACCAGTGATCGGAGGGAAACCAAAGATACGCAGTATTTT.

This clonotype was seen repeatedly, ten times or more. This chain links TRBV24-1 with TRBJ1-5; no firm D call. In germline, CDR1 is KGHDR, CDR2 SFDVKD. The CDR3 sequence is 13 residues long. V was pared by 9 bases and J by 4 bases, with 12 bases between. The CDR3 DNA reads TGTGCCACCGGACCGATTCGGAATCAGCCCCAGCATTTT. Translated, it gives CATGPIRNQPQHF.

A remark on this clonotype: A clone one base away is much larger, so this may be a read error. This chain links TRBV6-5 with TRBJ2-1; a possible D gene is TRBD2 (5 bases). Per germline, CDR1 MNHEY and CDR2 SVGAGI. V was pared by 1 base and J by 6 bases, with 13 bases between. This CDR3 is built from 15 residues. The CDR3: CASSYLTRRSNEQFF. The CDR3 region has the DNA TGTGCCAGCAGTTACTTGACAAGGAGGTCCAATGAGCAGTTCTTC.

This chain joins TRBV9 and TRBJ2-7; TRBD2 is a possible D gene (6 bases). Trimming removed 3 bases at V and 3 bases at J, with 19 bases between. The length of the CDR3 is 16 residues. From germline, CDR1 is SGDLS and CDR2 YYNGEE. The CDR3 DNA reads TGTGCCAGCAGCGCTTCCGGGACTCTCCTCTTCTACGAGCAGTACTTC. Translation: CASSASGTLLFYEQYF.

J is TRBJ2-3 and V is TRBV29-1, with 8 nucleotides matching TRBD2. The germline V gene encodes CDR1 SQVTM and CDR2 ANQGSEA. CDR3 length: 14 residues. V trimming: 2 bases; J trimming: 5 bases; junction bases outside the gene matches: 6. The CDR3 DNA reads TGCAGCGTTGAAATGGGACTAGGAGTAGATACGCAGTATTTT. This codes for CSVEMGLGVDTQYF.

This clonotype was recorded many times. The chain recombines TRBV28 with TRBJ1-1, with D perhaps TRBD1 (6 bases). The CDR3 is 14 amino acids. V was clipped by 3 bases and J by 8 bases, with 16 bases between them. Germline assignment: CDR1 MDHEN and CDR2 SYDVKM. CDR3 bases: TGTGCCAGCAGTTTTCAACAGGGTATCATCGAAGCTTTCTTT. This translates into CASSFQQGIIEAFF.

This clonotype was counted ten times or more. The rearrangement joins TRBV5-1 to TRBJ1-1; 8 nucleotides agree with TRBD1. Trimming cost V 0 bases and J 4 bases; bases outside gene matches: 5. This CDR3 contains 15 residues. CDR1 and CDR2 (germline): SGHRS, YFSETQ. In DNA, the CDR3 is TGCGCCAGCAGCTTGGGGTCAGGGGGCACCACTGAAGCTTTCTTT. Translation: CASSLGSGGTTEAFF.

This clonotype was counted many times. The chain joins TRBV20-1 to TRBJ2-3; D uncertain. CDR1 is DFQATT, CDR2 SNEGSKA, per germline (reference sequence). Between the trimmed V and J ends, which lost 1 base and 2 bases, there was a span of 10 bases. The CDR3 is made up of 14 amino acids. CDR3 bases: TGCAGTGCTAGAGGGCAGGCTTCCACAGATACGCAGTATTTT. It codes for CSARGQASTDTQYF.

This clonotype was counted many times. The chain carries TRBV6-2 or TRBV6-3 and TRBJ2-7, with D uncertain. The CDR3 has 11 residues. V lost 5 bases, J lost 1 base, and 3 bases lay in between. CDR1 MNHEY and CDR2 SVGEGT come from the germline V gene. CDR3 loop: CASSNSYEQYF. The CDR3 DNA follows: TGTGCCAGCAGTAATTCCTACGAGCAGTACTTC.

A single count supports this clonotype. Germline is not matched at one junction end, which may reflect a read error. This rearrangement joins TRBV29-1 to TRBJ2-5; D is possibly TRBD1 (5 bases). The CDR3 extends over 14 amino acids. The germline CDR1 and CDR2 sequences are SQVTM and ANQGSEA. The CDR3 reads CSVEGRVSGETQYF. CDR3 DNA sequence: TGCAGCGTGGAAGGCAGGGTTTCTGGAGAGACCCAGTACTTC.

The chain links TRBV27 to TRBJ1-6; no definite D call. The CDR3 covers 14 residues. V was clipped by 3 bases and J by 6 bases, with 9 bases between them. Germline CDR1 and CDR2: MNHEY and SMNVEV (reference sequence). The CDR3 bases are TGTGCCAGCAGTTTCCGGCAGTCTAATTCACCCCTCCACTTT. Translating it yields CASSFRQSNSPLHF.

As regards this clonotype: Its ends do not fully match the called genes, so a read error is possible. The chain is built from TRBV15 and TRBJ2-4, with D possibly being TRBD1 (6 bases). CDR1 and CDR2 from the germline V gene are LNHNV and YYDKDF (reference sequence). This CDR3 comprises 16 residues. CDR3 residues: CATSPRGSGTKTIQYF. CDR3 DNA sequence: TGTGCCACCAGCCCAAGGGGGTCCGGGACCAAAACCATTCAGTACTTC.

The chain joins TRBV20-1 to TRBJ2-3; 9 nucleotides match TRBD2. Germline V CDR1 and CDR2: DFQATT, SNEGSKA (reference sequence). V shed 5 bases and J 1 base; nucleotides not matched to a gene: 7. The CDR3 totals 15 residues. CDR3 sequence: CSARTGGRGTDTQYF. The CDR3 DNA sequence: TGCAGTGCTCGTACCGGCGGGAGGGGCACAGATACGCAGTATTTT.